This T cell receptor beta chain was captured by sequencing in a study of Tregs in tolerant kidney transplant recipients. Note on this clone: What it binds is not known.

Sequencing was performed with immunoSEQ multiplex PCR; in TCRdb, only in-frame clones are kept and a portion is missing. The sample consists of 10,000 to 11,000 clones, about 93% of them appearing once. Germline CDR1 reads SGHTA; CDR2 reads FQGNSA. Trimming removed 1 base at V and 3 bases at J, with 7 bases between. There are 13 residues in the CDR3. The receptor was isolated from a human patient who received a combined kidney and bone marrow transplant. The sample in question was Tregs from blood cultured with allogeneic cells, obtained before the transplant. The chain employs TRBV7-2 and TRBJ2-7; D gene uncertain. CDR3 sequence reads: CASSLGGLYEQYF. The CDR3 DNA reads TGTGCCAGCAGCTTAGGAGGCCTCTACGAGCAGTACTTC.